A single sample is the source of the 27 T cell receptor beta chains below, sequenced in a study of T cells in women clearing cervical HPV infection. Here immunoSEQ multiplex PCR was the method, and the copy in TCRdb shows in-frame clones only, minus some. The specimen's table records about 34,000 clones. Sequenced input: blood buffy coat. These TCRs come from a woman between 18 and 70 years old with a cervical HPV16 infection that either progressed to CIN3+ or cleared (not recorded which).

Turning to this clone: The read gets to within 3 residues of the CDR3 end, and the germline J gene fills in the rest. The rearrangement links TRBV7-2 to TRBJ1-2; D may be TRBD1 (6 bases). CDR1 and CDR2 (germline): SGHTA, FQGNSA. V gave up 3 bases and J gave up 4 bases, with 12 bases separating them. The CDR3 runs to 14 residues. The part of the CDR3 DNA that was read is TGTGCCAGCAGCTTGGGGACAACCCTCTATGGC. Protein product: CASSLGTTLYG. The CDR3 in full is CASSLGTTLYGYTF.

A word on this clone: The CDR3 end falls 3 residues outside the read, so it is completed with the germline J gene. This chain connects TRBV7-9 to TRBJ2-7, with D possibly being TRBD2 (6 bases). The CDR3 spans 14 residues. V gave up 0 bases and J gave up 5 bases, with 11 bases separating them. The germline gives CDR1 SEHNR, CDR2 FQNEAQ (reference sequence). CDR3 bases read: TGTGCCAGCAGCTTAGCAGGGGAGGTTGACGAG. It encodes CASSLAGEVDE. In full, the CDR3 reads CASSLAGEVDEQYF.

As concerns this clone: The read falls 3 residues short of the CDR3 end, and the missing part is taken from the germline J gene. The chain carries TRBV19 and TRBJ2-6, with TRBD2 identical over 8 bases. The junction had 5 bases not matched to a gene; V was cut back by 4 bases and J by 0 bases. The CDR3 covers 17 residues. CDR1 LNHDA and CDR2 SQIVND come from the germline V gene (reference sequence). Partial CDR3 DNA: TGTGCCAGTAGTAGGCTAGCGGGTAGCTCTGGGGCCAACGTC. Amino acid sequence: CASSRLAGSSGANV. The full CDR3 reads CASSRLAGSSGANVLTF.

Regarding this clone: Sequencing ends 3 residues short of the CDR3 end; the germline J gene provides the rest. The gene calls are TRBV7-9 and TRBJ1-5; tentatively, D is TRBD1 (5 bases). This CDR3 region has 14 residues. V was trimmed by 1 base and J by 8 bases, leaving 12 bases between them. From germline, CDR1 is SEHNR and CDR2 FQNEAQ (reference sequence). The CDR3 sequence: CASSLDGQGKPQHF. The sequenced CDR3 bases are TGTGCCAGCAGCTTAGATGGGCAGGGTAAGCCC. The full variable domain, with the rest looked up from reference TRBV7-9 and TRBJ1-5, is DTGVSQNPRHKITKRGQNVTFRCDPISEHNRLYWYRQTLGQGPEFLTYFQNEAQLEKSRLLSDRFSAERPKGSFSTLEIQRTEQGDSAMYLCASSLDGQGKPQHFGDGTRLSIL.

Regarding this clone: Read data end 3 residues before the CDR3 end; the end is taken from the germline J gene. The chain recombines TRBV6-2 or TRBV6-3 with TRBJ2-7, with unresolved D. Looked up from germline, CDR1 is MNHEY and CDR2 is SVGEGT. The CDR3 is 14 amino acids. Trimming took 3 bases from V and 0 from J, leaving 9 bases between them. The CDR3 spells CASSYGGTSYEQYF. CDR3 DNA (partial): TGTGCCAGCAGTTATGGCGGTACCTCCTACGAG.

Details on this clone: The read stops 3 residues short of the end of the CDR3; the missing end is completed from the germline J gene. The chain has TRBV19 and TRBJ2-3, with D possibly being TRBD1 (5 bases). This CDR3 has 15 amino acids. V was trimmed by 3 bases and J by 6 bases, leaving 16 bases between them. Germline V gene sequence: CDR1 LNHDA, CDR2 SQIVND (reference sequence). The sequenced CDR3 bases are TGTGCCAGTAGTATGGACACACTCAGTATGGATACG. It codes for CASSMDTLSMDT. The whole CDR3 sequence reads CASSMDTLSMDTQYF.

This CDR3 is CASSPGLGNSPLHF. The part of the CDR3 DNA that was read is TGCGCCAGCTCCCCAGGACTTGGAAATTCACCC. The chain has TRBV5-1 and TRBJ1-6; no reliable D call. Read sequence stops 3 residues before the CDR3 end, and the germline J gene provides the missing end. CDR3 length equals 14 residues. The germline V gene has CDR1 SGHRS and CDR2 YFSETQ. The germline V and J ends were trimmed by 7 bases and 7 bases, with 15 bases remaining between them.

As for this clone: The CDR3 end falls 3 residues outside the read, so it is completed with the germline J gene. V usage is TRBV19 and J usage is TRBJ1-5, with D perhaps TRBD1 (6 bases). The CDR3 is 15 residues long. Trimming took off 5 bases at V and 6 bases at J, with 17 bases between the two ends. The germline gives CDR1 LNHDA, CDR2 SQIVND (reference sequence). The DNA read from the CDR3 is TGTGCCAGTAGTCATGACCAGGGGACGTTTCAGCCC. This translates into CASSHDQGTFQP. The CDR3 as a whole reads CASSHDQGTFQPQHF.

Remarks on this clone: The read stops 3 residues short of the end of the CDR3; the missing end is completed from the germline J gene. This chain connects TRBV20-1 to TRBJ2-7; weak D call: TRBD2 (6 bases). This CDR3 is built from 14 residues. Deletions cut 3 bases from V and 0 bases from J, with 12 bases between. Germline V gene sequence: CDR1 DFQATT, CDR2 SNEGSKA (reference sequence). The CDR3 reads CSARDAGNSYEQYF. CDR3 DNA (partial): TGCAGTGCTAGGGACGCGGGAAACTCCTACGAG.

As for this clone: The CDR3 end lies 3 residues beyond the end of the read and is filled in from the germline J gene. This chain connects TRBV18 to TRBJ2-6; 8 bases fit TRBD2. This CDR3 comprises 16 residues. Losses at the gene ends were 3 bases for V and 2 bases for J; bases not matched to a gene: 3. Germline V gives CDR1 KGHSH, CDR2 LQKENI. The CDR3 protein is CASSPPGGAGANVLTF. The CDR3 DNA, read in part, is TGTGCCAGCTCACCCCCCGGGGGGGCTGGGGCCAACGTC.

With regard to this clone: The junction and the germline gene differ at one end; a read error may be behind it. The read ends 3 residues before the CDR3 terminus; that terminus is restored from the germline J gene. Other DNA sequences in the sample encode the same CDR3. This rearrangement joins TRBV7-2 to TRBJ1-3; 10 nucleotides agree with TRBD1. The V gene's germline CDR1 is SGHTA and CDR2 FQGNSA. This CDR3 region has 16 residues. The CDR3 region is CASSLAGTGVGNTIYF. Incomplete CDR3 DNA: TGTGCCAGCAGCTTAGCGGGGACAGGGGTCGGAAACACT.

The DNA read from the CDR3 is TGTGCCTGGAGTCTCCGCCGG. Translation gives CAWSLRR. The whole CDR3 protein reads CAWSLRRAFF. The chain links TRBV30 to TRBJ1-1; D is undetermined. The read halts 3 residues ahead of the CDR3 end, with the missing end drawn from the germline J gene. CDR1 is GTSNPN and CDR2 is SVGIG in the germline V gene (reference sequence). This CDR3 comprises 10 residues.

With regard to this clone: Sequencing ends 3 residues short of the CDR3 end; the germline J gene provides the rest. The chain joins TRBV30 to TRBJ2-7; 7 nucleotides align to TRBD1. Germline assignment: CDR1 GTSNPN and CDR2 SVGIG (reference sequence). The CDR3 runs to 13 residues. The ends lost 5 bases at V and 6 bases at J; junction bases unmatched: 10. CDR3 bases read: TGTGCCTGGGACAGGGAATTGAGTGGCGAG. It yields the protein CAWDRELSGE. The whole CDR3 protein is CAWDRELSGEQYF.

Comments on this clone: The CDR3 goes on 3 residues after the read ends, and that part is filled in from the germline J gene. This chain connects TRBV30 to TRBJ1-5, with TRBD1 matching over 7 bases. V lost 8 bases, J lost 2 bases, and 15 bases stayed unmatched. Germline lookup yields CDR1 GTSNPN and CDR2 SVGIG (reference sequence). There are 16 residues in the CDR3. Incomplete CDR3 DNA: TGTGCCAAAGGGGGAGAGGGGGCGATCGGCAATCAGCCC. It specifies CAKGGEGAIGNQP. In full, the CDR3 reads CAKGGEGAIGNQPQHF.

The CDR3 spells CASSEQGAMNTEAFF. CDR3 bases read: TGTGCCAGCAGTGAACAGGGAGCGATGAACACTGAA. This chain uses TRBV2 with TRBJ1-1; weak D call: TRBD1 (5 bases). Read data end 3 residues before the CDR3 end; the end is taken from the germline J gene. V gave up 2 bases and J gave up 0 bases, with 10 bases separating them. In germline, CDR1 is SNHLY, CDR2 FYNNEI. The CDR3 totals 15 residues.

With regard to this clone: The read ends 3 residues shy of where the CDR3 ends; the end is completed using the germline J gene. This rearrangement joins TRBV7-9 to TRBJ2-3, with D maybe TRBD1 (5 bases). The germline gives CDR1 SEHNR, CDR2 FQNEAQ (reference sequence). V lost 1 base and J lost 2, with 10 bases in between. The CDR3 is 15 amino acids. CDR3: CASSLGQSNTDTQYF. The covered CDR3 bases are TGTGCCAGCAGCTTAGGACAGTCTAACACAGATACG.

Of note for this clone: The read finishes 3 residues shy of the CDR3 end, and the germline J gene is used to complete it. V is TRBV30 and J is TRBJ1-2; the D is unclear. The germline gives CDR1 GTSNPN, CDR2 SVGIG (reference sequence). This CDR3 contains 13 residues. The V end was cut by 4 bases, the J end by 4 bases, with 13 bases between. The CDR3 sequence is CAWKLQTFYGYTF. The CDR3 bases that were read are TGTGCCTGGAAGTTACAGACCTTCTATGGC.

A word on this clone: The read ends 3 residues shy of where the CDR3 ends; the end is completed using the germline J gene. V usage is TRBV19 and J usage is TRBJ2-3; D perhaps matches TRBD1 (6 bases). Germline CDR1 is LNHDA and CDR2 is SQIVND (reference sequence). With 3 bases removed from V and 0 bases from J, the gap between germline ends came to 13 bases. This CDR3 is built from 16 residues. The CDR3 sequence: CASSMLGTPSTDTQYF. The CDR3 bases that were read are TGTGCCAGTAGTATGCTAGGGACACCTAGCACAGATACG.

A remark on this clone: The read halts 3 residues ahead of the CDR3 end, with the missing end drawn from the germline J gene. The V and J genes are TRBV30 and TRBJ2-1; TRBD2 matches 7 bases. The CDR3 has 16 residues. V trimming: 0 bases; J trimming: 4 bases; junction bases outside the gene matches: 9. From germline, CDR1 is GTSNPN and CDR2 SVGIG (reference sequence). CDR3 bases read: TGTGCCTGGAGTGTACCGAGCGGGGCCTATTACAATGAG. Its translation is CAWSVPSGAYYNE. The whole CDR3 region reads CAWSVPSGAYYNEQFF.

To note about this clone: The read halts 3 residues ahead of the CDR3 end, with the missing end drawn from the germline J gene. The J gene is TRBJ2-2, the V gene TRBV30; TRBD2 matches at 11 bases. The germline gives CDR1 GTSNPN, CDR2 SVGIG (reference sequence). The CDR3 totals 18 residues. Losses at the gene ends were 2 bases for V and 5 bases for J; bases not matched to a gene: 13. CDR3 sequence: CAWSLRTSGPRETGELFF. Partial CDR3 DNA: TGTGCCTGGAGTTTGAGGACTAGCGGGCCCCGAGAAACCGGGGAG.

Details on this clone: The read ends 3 residues shy of where the CDR3 ends; the end is completed using the germline J gene. V and J are TRBV6-4 and TRBJ2-1; D call uncertain. V was cut by 7 bases and J by 4 bases, with 11 bases left in between. The CDR3 consists of 13 residues. Germline CDR1 reads MRHNA; CDR2 reads SNTAGT. The CDR3: CASKQLEYNEQFF. CDR3 bases read: TGTGCCAGCAAGCAACTCGAGTACAATGAG.

Details on this clone: Coverage ceases 3 residues before the CDR3 finishes, and the germline J gene fills in the end. The chain carries TRBV19 and TRBJ1-6; 7 nucleotides line up with TRBD1. CDR1 and CDR2 (germline): LNHDA, SQIVND (reference sequence). This CDR3 contains 15 residues. J lost 8 bases, V lost 2 bases, and 6 bases had no gene match. Partial CDR3 DNA: TGTGCCAGTAGTATAAGGGGGACAGTTTATTCACCC. This translates into CASSIRGTVYSP. The CDR3 in its entirety is CASSIRGTVYSPLHF.

In the case of this clone: The read terminates 3 residues before the CDR3 end, so the remaining end is supplied by the germline J gene. The chain is built from TRBV29-1 and TRBJ1-5, with D hard to call. This CDR3 is 20 amino acids long. V was pared by 5 bases and J by 5 bases, with 34 bases between. Germline lookup yields CDR1 SQVTM and CDR2 ANQGSEA. CDR3 bases read: TGCAGCGTTTCTCCCTATCTTCCTCGTTTGCAGAAACAAAGGGATCAGCCC. As protein: CSVSPYLPRLQKQRDQP. The full CDR3 sequence reads CSVSPYLPRLQKQRDQPQHF.

Concerning this clone: The read stops 3 residues short of the end of the CDR3; the missing end is completed from the germline J gene. The chain joins TRBV2 to TRBJ1-2; D remains ambiguous. CDR1 and CDR2 (germline): SNHLY, FYNNEI. The CDR3 loop spans 11 amino acids. The CDR3 is CASSPDNGYTF. The CDR3 DNA, read in part, is TGTGCCAGCAGCCCCGACAACGGC.

As to this clone: The read is 3 residues too short to cover the CDR3 end, so that end is filled in from the germline J gene. This chain joins TRBV13 and TRBJ1-1; D perhaps matches TRBD1 (5 bases). In germline, CDR1 is PRHDT, CDR2 FYEKMQ (reference sequence). V shed 1 base and J shed 5 bases, with 8 bases lying between them. The CDR3 runs 13 residues. Partial CDR3 DNA: TGTGCCAGCAGCTTAGCAGGGAAGACTGAA. Translation: CASSLAGKTE. In full, the CDR3 reads CASSLAGKTEAFF.

The CDR3 loop reads CAWSPAGDAFF. The covered CDR3 bases are TGTGCCTGGAGCCCTGCGGGGGAC. This chain joins TRBV30 and TRBJ1-1; possible D gene TRBD1, 5 bases. The sequence runs out 3 residues before the end of the CDR3; the remainder is reconstructed from the germline J gene. Looked up from germline, CDR1 is GTSNPN and CDR2 is SVGIG (reference sequence). The CDR3 sequence is 11 residues long. Full variable domain (rest looked up from reference TRBV30 and TRBJ1-1): SQTIHQWPATLVQPVGSPLSLECTVEGTSNPNLYWYRQAAGRGLQLLFYSVGIGQISSEVPQNLSASRPQDRQFILSSKKLLLSDSGFYLCAWSPAGDAFFGQGTRLTVV.

For this clone: The read ends 3 residues before the CDR3 terminus; that terminus is restored from the germline J gene. The chain is built from TRBV7-6 and TRBJ1-1; D not resolved. From germline, CDR1 is SGHVS and CDR2 FNYEAQ. The V end lost 1 base, the J end lost 1 base, and 4 bases lay between the germline ends. The length of the CDR3 is 13 residues. CDR3 DNA, as far as it was read: TGTGCCAGCAGCTTAGTAAAGAACACTGAA. This translates into CASSLVKNTE. The entire CDR3 reads CASSLVKNTEAFF.